Below, 3 T cell receptor beta chains from the same sample are listed, as sequenced in a study of molecular identifiers for immune sequencing clone quantification. TCRdb recomputed calls from the PCR reads with MiXCR, one row per CDR3 protein. The sample has 70,000 to 90,000 distinct CDR3 sequences, 21% seen once; the top ten hold around 1.1%. The sequenced sample was naive CD8+ T cells from blood, with Jurkat cell RNA spiked in. Described subset: FACS-sorted CD8+CD4-CCR7+CD45RA+ naive T cells. The receptor set was obtained from a human donor in good health. Some libraries in this study had Jurkat cell RNA spiked in.

Concerning this clonotype itself: Just one base apart from a much larger clone, this may be a read error. This chain links TRBV20-1 with TRBJ2-7; TRBD2 might be the D (5 bases). CDR1 and CDR2 (germline): DFQATT, SNEGSKA (reference sequence). The CDR3 sequence is 12 residues long. CDR3 coding DNA: TGCAGTGCTACAACTTCGGGGAGAGAGCAGTGCTTC. Translated: CSATTSGREQCF.

This clonotype was seen repeatedly, ten times or more. The gene calls are TRBV20-1 and TRBJ2-3; TRBD1 matches at 11 bases. The germline CDR1 and CDR2 sequences are DFQATT and SNEGSKA (reference sequence). The junction had 7 bases not matched to a gene; V was cut back by 3 bases and J by 5 bases. The CDR3 runs to 15 residues. The CDR3 DNA sequence: TGCAGTGCTAGGGGACAGGGGGATTCTAAAGATACGCAGTATTTT. Its translation is CSARGQGDSKDTQYF.

The CDR3: CASSPKDSQETQYF. DNA for the CDR3: TGTGCCAGCTCACCAAAGGACAGCCAAGAGACCCAGTACTTC. The rearrangement joins TRBV18 to TRBJ2-5; D may be TRBD1 (6 bases). This CDR3 has 14 residues. Trimming took off 2 bases at V and 1 base at J, with 8 bases between the two ends. CDR1 is KGHSH, CDR2 LQKENI, per germline.